The sequence of this TCR beta chain was determined in a study of T cells in women clearing cervical HPV infection. Profiling relied on immunoSEQ multiplex PCR, and the TCRdb table lists in-frame clones only, not all of them. The record lists roughly 20,000 clones, of which the ten most abundant hold approximately 5.2%. Of note for this clone: The read terminates 3 residues before the CDR3 end, so the remaining end is supplied by the germline J gene.

V gave up 6 bases and J gave up 1 base; unmatched junction bases: 8. Germline CDR1 reads SNHLY; CDR2 reads FYNNEI. CDR3 length: 15 residues. J is TRBJ1-1 and V is TRBV2, with 7 bases fitting TRBD1. This clonotype originated in a woman aged 18 to 75 with a cervical HPV16 infection that either progressed to CIN3+ or cleared (not recorded which). The sequencing sample was made of blood buffy coat. The CDR3 bases that were read are TGTGCCAGCAGATCTGGACAGGCAGCGAACACTGAA. This codes for CASRSGQAANTE. The CDR3, in full, reads CASRSGQAANTEAFF.